This section outlines one TCR beta chain sequence together with its context. Its antigen is as yet unknown. Trimming stripped 5 bases from V and 2 bases from J, with 16 bases between. The CDR3 sequence is 15 residues long. From germline, CDR1 is SGHNT and CDR2 YYREEE (reference sequence). The donors formed part of the roughly 110-subject validation cohort, distinct from the 666-subject first cohort. These data belong to a study of cytomegalovirus exposure and HLA in healthy donors. The wider study: The 130 or so validation repertoires used the same platform as the 550 to 850 first-cohort repertoires (as reported by a later analysis).

Whole-study results and caveats: According to reports, the classifier identified cytomegalovirus status with high specificity and sensitivity. Some public TCRs appeared in many individuals, while most sequences were rare.

The method was immunoSEQ multiplex PCR; TCRdb's version includes in-frame clones alone and lacks a portion of them. Of some 160,000 clones listed, approximately 90% are singletons. This sequence was found in a man aged 18 to 29 in good health and CMV-seronegative. The source material was PBMCs. The rearrangement joins TRBV5-4 to TRBJ1-1; D is perhaps TRBD1 (6 bases). CDR3 amino acids: CASRLSRTENTEAFF. The CDR3 DNA reads as TGTGCCAGCAGGCTCTCCCGGACAGAAAACACTGAAGCTTTCTTT.